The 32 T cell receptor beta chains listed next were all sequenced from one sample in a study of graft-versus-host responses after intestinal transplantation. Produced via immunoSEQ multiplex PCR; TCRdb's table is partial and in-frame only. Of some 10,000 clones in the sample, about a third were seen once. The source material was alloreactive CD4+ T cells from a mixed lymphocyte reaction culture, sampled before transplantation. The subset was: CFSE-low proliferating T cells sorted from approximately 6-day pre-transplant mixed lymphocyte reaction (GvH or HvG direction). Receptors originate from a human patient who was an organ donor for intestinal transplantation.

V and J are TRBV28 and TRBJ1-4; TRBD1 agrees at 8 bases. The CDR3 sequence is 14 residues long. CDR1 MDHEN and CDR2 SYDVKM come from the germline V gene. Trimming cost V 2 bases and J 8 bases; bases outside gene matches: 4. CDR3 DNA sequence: TGTGCCAGCAGTTTAGCAGGGGGCGGAGAAAAACTGTTTTTT. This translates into CASSLAGGGEKLFF.

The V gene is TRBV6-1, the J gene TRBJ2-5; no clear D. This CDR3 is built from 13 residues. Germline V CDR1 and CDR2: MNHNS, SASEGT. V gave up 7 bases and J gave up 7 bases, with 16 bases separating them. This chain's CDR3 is CASINSYISTQYF. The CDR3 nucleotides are TGTGCCAGCATTAATAGTTATATATCGACCCAGTACTTC.

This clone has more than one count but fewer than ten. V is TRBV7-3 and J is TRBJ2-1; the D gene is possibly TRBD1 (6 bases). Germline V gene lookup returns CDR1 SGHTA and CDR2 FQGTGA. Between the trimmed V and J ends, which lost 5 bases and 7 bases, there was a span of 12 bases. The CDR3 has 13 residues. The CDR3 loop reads CASSLIQGNEQFF. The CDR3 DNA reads TGTGCCAGCAGCCTAATACAGGGAAATGAGCAGTTCTTC.

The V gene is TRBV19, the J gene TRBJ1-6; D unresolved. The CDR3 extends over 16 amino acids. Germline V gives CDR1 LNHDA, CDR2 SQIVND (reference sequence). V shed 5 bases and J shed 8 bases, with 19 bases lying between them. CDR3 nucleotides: TGTGCCAGTAGTTCCCAGGTGAGAGGGTGGGATTCACCCCTCCACTTT. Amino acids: CASSSQVRGWDSPLHF.

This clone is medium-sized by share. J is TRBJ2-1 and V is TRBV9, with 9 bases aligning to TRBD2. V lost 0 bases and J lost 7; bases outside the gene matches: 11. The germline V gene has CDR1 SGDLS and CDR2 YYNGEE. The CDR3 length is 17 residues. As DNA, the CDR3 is TGTGCCAGCAGCGTAGATGTTCCTAGCGGGGTGAAAAATGAGCAGTTCTTC. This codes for CASSVDVPSGVKNEQFF.

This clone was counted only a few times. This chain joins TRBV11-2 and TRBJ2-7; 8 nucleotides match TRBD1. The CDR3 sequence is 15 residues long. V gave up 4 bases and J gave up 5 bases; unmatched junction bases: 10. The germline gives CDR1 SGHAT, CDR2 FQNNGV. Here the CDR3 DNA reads TGTGCCAGCAGCTCCGTACAGGGGGAAAGGCACGAGCAGTACTTC. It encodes CASSSVQGERHEQYF. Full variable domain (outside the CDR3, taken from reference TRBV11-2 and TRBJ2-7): EAGVAQSPRYKIIEKRQSVAFWCNPISGHATLYWYQQILGQGPKLLIQFQNNGVVDDSQLPKDRFSAERLKGVDSTLKIQPAKLEDSAVYLCASSSVQGERHEQYFGPGTRLTVT.

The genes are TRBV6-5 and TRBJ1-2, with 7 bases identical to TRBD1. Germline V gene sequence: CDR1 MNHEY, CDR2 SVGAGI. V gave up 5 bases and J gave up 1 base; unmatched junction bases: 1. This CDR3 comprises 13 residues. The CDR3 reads CASSQGDNYGYTF. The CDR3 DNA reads TGTGCCAGCAGTCAGGGGGATAACTATGGCTACACCTTC.

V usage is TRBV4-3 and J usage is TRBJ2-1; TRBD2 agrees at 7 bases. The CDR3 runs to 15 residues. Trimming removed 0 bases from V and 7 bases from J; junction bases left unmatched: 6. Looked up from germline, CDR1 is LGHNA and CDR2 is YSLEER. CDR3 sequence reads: CASSQEPGGGNEQFF. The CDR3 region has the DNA TGCGCCAGCAGCCAAGAGCCGGGGGGTGGGAATGAGCAGTTCTTC.

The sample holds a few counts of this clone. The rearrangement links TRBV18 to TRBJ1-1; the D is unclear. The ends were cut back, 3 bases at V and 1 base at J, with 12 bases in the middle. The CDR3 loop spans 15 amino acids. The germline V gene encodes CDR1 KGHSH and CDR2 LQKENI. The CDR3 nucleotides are TGTGCCAGCTCACCCTTAGCCCGTAAGAACACTGAAGCTTTCTTT. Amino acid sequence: CASSPLARKNTEAFF. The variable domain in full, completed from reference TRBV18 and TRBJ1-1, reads NAGVMQNPRHLVRRRGQEARLRCSPMKGHSHVYWYRQLPEEGLKFMVYLQKENIIDESGMPKERFSAEFPKEGPSILRIQQVVRGDSAAYFCASSPLARKNTEAFFGQGTRLTVV.

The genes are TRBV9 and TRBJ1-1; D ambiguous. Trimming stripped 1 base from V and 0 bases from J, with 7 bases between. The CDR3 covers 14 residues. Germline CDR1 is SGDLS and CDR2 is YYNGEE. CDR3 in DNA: TGTGCCAGCAGCGTACAGGCCATGAACACTGAAGCTTTCTTT. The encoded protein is CASSVQAMNTEAFF.

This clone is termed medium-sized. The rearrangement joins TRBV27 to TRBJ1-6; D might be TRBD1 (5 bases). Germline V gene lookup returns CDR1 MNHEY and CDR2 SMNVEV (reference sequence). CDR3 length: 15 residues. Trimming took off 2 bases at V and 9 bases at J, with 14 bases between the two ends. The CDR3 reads CASSLQAGKGSPLHF. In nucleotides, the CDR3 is TGTGCCAGCAGTTTACAAGCAGGGAAGGGTTCACCCCTCCACTTT.

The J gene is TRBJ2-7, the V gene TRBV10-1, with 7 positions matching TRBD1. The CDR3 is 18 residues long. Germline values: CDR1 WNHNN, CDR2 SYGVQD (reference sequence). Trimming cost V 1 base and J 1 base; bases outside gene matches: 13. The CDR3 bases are TGCGCCAGCAGTGAGTTGGGGCCGTCGGCAGGGGGATCCTACGAGCAGTACTTC. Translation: CASSELGPSAGGSYEQYF.

CDR3 DNA sequence: TGCGCCAGCAGCTCACACCCGCGGGGGACTAATGAAAAACTGTTTTTT. Protein: CASSSHPRGTNEKLFF. The chain uses TRBV5-1 and TRBJ1-4; possible D gene TRBD1, 5 bases. The CDR3 extends over 16 amino acids. The V and J ends lost 3 bases and 2 bases respectively, with 14 bases between them. In germline, CDR1 is SGHRS, CDR2 YFSETQ.

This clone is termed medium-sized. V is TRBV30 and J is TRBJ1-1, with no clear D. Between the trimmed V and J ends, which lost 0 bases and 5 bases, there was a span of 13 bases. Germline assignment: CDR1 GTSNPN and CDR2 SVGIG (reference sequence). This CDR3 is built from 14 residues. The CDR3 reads CAWSVRRGLTEAFF. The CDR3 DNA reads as TGTGCCTGGAGTGTACGGCGGGGATTGACTGAAGCTTTCTTT.

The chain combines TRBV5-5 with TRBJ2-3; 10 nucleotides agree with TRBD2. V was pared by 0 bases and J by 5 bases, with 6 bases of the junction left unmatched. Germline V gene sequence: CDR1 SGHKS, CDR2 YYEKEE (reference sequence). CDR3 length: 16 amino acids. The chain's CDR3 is CASSLVSGGHGDTQYF. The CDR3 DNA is TGTGCCAGCAGCTTGGTTAGCGGGGGGCATGGAGATACGCAGTATTTT.

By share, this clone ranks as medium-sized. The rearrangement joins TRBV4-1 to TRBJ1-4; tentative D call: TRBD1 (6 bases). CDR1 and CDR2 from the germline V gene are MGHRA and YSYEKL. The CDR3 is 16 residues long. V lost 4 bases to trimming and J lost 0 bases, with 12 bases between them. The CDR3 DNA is TGCGCCAGCAGCCCGTCAGGGGCTACAACTAATGAAAAACTGTTTTTT. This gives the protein CASSPSGATTNEKLFF.

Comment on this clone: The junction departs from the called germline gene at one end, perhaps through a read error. This chain's CDR3 is CASRLAGAYEQYF. The CDR3 DNA sequence: TGTGCCAGCAGGTTGGCAGGGGCCTACGAGCAGTACTTC. The chain uses TRBV5-6 and TRBJ2-7, with D perhaps matching TRBD1 (6 bases). The CDR3 totals 13 residues. Germline CDR1 SGHDT, CDR2 YYEEEE.

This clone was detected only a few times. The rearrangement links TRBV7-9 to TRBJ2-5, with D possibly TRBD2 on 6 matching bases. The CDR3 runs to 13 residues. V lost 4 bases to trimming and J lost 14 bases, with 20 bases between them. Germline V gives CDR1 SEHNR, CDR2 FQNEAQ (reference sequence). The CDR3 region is CASSSLAGREFYF. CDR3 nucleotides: TGTGCCAGCAGCTCCCTGGCGGGACGTGAATTCTACTTC.

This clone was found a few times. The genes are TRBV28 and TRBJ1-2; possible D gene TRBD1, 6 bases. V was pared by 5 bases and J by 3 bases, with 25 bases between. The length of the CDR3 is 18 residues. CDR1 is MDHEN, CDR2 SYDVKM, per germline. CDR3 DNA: TGTGCCAGCAGTCAAATCAATTACAGGGTTGGGGAGTACTATGGCTACACCTTC. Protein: CASSQINYRVGEYYGYTF.

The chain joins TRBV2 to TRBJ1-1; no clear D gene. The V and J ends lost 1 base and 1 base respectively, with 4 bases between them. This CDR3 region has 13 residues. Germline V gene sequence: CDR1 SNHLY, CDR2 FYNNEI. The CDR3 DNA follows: TGTGCCAGCAGTGAAGACAGGAACACTGAAGCTTTCTTT. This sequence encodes CASSEDRNTEAFF.

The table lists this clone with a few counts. The CDR3 loop reads CASSESGGSYEQYF. In DNA, the CDR3 is TGCGCCAGCAGCGAATCCGGGGGTTCCTACGAGCAGTACTTC. This sequence joins TRBV4-3 and TRBJ2-7; a weak D match, TRBD2 (6 bases). The CDR3 spans 14 residues. V was trimmed by 5 bases and J by 1 base, leaving 12 bases between them. Germline V gene sequence: CDR1 LGHNA, CDR2 YSLEER.

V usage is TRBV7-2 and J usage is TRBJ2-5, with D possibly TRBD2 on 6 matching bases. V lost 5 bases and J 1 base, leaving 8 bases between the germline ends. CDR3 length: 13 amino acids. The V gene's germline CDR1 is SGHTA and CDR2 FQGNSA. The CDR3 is CASSRLVQETQYF. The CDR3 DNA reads TGTGCCAGCAGCCGACTAGTCCAAGAGACCCAGTACTTC.

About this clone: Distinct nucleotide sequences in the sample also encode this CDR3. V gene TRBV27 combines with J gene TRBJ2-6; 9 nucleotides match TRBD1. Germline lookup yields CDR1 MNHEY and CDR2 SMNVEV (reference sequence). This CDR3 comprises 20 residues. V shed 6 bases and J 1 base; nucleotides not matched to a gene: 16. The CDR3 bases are TGTGCCAGCAGACCCCGGGGACAGGGAGTCCCCCCTTCTGGGGCCAACGTCCTGACTTTC. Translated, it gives CASRPRGQGVPPSGANVLTF.

CDR3 nucleotides: TGTGCCAGCAGCAACAGGGTTAGCAATCAGCCCCAGCATTTT. Protein: CASSNRVSNQPQHF. The chain has TRBV6-1 and TRBJ1-5; D perhaps matches TRBD1 (6 bases). V lost 6 bases to trimming and J lost 0 bases, with 9 bases between them. The CDR3 consists of 14 residues. Germline V lookup: CDR1 MNHNS, CDR2 SASEGT.

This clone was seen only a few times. The CDR3, as DNA: TGTGCCAGCAGCTTCGACGGGGGGGGGATTGGGGAGACCCAGTACTTC. Translated, it gives CASSFDGGGIGETQYF. The rearrangement links TRBV11-2 to TRBJ2-5, with 8 bases matching TRBD2. From germline, CDR1 is SGHAT and CDR2 FQNNGV. This CDR3 is 16 amino acids long. V dropped 3 bases and J dropped 5; count of bases not matched to a gene: 11.

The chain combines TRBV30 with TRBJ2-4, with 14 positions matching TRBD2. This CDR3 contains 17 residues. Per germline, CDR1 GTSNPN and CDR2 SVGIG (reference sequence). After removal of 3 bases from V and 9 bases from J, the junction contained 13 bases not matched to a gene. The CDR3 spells CAWSPPGLAGGGGIQYF. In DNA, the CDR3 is TGTGCCTGGAGCCCCCCCGGACTAGCGGGGGGCGGTGGCATTCAGTACTTC.

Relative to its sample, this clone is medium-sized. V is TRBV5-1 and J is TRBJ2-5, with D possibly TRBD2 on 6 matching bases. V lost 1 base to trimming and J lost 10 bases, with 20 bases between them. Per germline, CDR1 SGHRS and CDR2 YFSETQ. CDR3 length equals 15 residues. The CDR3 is CASSLSWGRTWGQYF. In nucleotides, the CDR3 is TGCGCCAGCAGCTTGAGTTGGGGGAGGACGTGGGGCCAGTACTTC.

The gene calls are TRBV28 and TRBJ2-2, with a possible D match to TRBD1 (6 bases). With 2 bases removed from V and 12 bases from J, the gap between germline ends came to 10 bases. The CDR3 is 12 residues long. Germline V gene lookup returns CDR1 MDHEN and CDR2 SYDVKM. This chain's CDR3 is CASSLVQGKLFF. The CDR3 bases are TGTGCCAGCAGTTTAGTCCAGGGGAAGCTGTTTTTT. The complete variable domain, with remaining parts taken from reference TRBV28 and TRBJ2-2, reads DVKVTQSSRYLVKRTGEKVFLECVQDMDHENMFWYRQDPGLGLRLIYFSYDVKMKEKGDIPEGYSVSREKKERFSLILESASTNQTSMYLCASSLVQGKLFFGEGSRLTVL.

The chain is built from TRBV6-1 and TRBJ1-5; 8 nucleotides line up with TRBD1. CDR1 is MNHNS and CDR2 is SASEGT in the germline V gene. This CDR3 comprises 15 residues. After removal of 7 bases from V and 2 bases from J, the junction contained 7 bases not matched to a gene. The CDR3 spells CASTPGTGRNQPQHF. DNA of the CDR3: TGTGCCAGCACCCCTGGGACAGGTCGCAATCAGCCCCAGCATTTT.

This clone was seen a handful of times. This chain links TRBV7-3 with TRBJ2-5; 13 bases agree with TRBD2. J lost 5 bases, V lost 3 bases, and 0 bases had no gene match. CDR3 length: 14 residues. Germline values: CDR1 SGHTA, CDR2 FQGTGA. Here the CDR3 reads CASSLTSGGETQYF. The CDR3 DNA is TGTGCCAGCAGCTTGACTAGCGGGGGGGAGACCCAGTACTTC. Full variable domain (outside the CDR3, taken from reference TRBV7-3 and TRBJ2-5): GAGVSQTPSNKVTEKGKYVELRCDPISGHTALYWYRQSLGQGPEFLIYFQGTGAADDSGLPNDRFFAVRPEGSVSTLKIQRTERGDSAVYLCASSLTSGGETQYFGPGTRLLVL.

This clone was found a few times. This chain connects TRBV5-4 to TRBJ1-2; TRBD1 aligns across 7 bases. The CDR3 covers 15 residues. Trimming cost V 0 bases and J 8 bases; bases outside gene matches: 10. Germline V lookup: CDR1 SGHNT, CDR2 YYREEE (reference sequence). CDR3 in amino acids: CASSLVSGQGEGYTF. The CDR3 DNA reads TGTGCCAGCAGCTTGGTCTCCGGCCAGGGGGAAGGCTACACCTTC.

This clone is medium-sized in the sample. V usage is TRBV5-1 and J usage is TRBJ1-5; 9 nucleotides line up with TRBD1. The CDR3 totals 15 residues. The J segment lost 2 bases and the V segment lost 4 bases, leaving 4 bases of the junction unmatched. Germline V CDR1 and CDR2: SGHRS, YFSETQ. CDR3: CASSPWTGGNQPQHF. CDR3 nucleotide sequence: TGCGCCAGCAGCCCCTGGACAGGGGGCAATCAGCCCCAGCATTTT.